This T cell receptor (beta chain) was sequenced in a study of cytomegalovirus exposure and HLA in healthy donors. About the study: HLA-typed donors contributed 80 million or so unique TCRs, which were held in an early data release. Study-wide findings and caveats: In a later analysis, a missense DCLRE1C variant was linked to TCR beta V- and J-gene trimming.

This clone turned up a few times. Its antigen is currently unknown. This CDR3 is built from 14 residues. CDR1 LNHNV and CDR2 YYDKDF come from the germline V gene (reference sequence). Trimming pared 7 bases from V and 2 bases from J, leaving 12 bases between. PCR was performed using 60 Vbeta and 13 Jbeta primers. Method: immunoSEQ multiplex PCR; TCRdb's copy keeps in-frame clones and lacks some. The table lists about 150,000 clones, just under 75% of them singletons. This chain links TRBV15 with TRBJ2-4, with D maybe TRBD1 (6 bases). Sample: PBMCs. This TCR was sampled from a woman under 30 in good health and CMV-seronegative. The CDR3, as DNA: TGTGCCACCAACCCCGGGACATCCAAAAACATTCAGTACTTC. Its protein product is CATNPGTSKNIQYF.